This T cell receptor (beta chain) was documented in a study of blood T cell repertoires in COVID-19. As originally analysed: Counts of nucleated cells, estimated from reference gene primer amplification, were obtained. TCRdb's table, derived via immunoSEQ multiplex PCR, lists solely in-frame clones and lacks some. The DNA gave D and trimming, while V, J and clone size come from that table. This table has around 65,000 clones, approximately 80% appearing once. The CDR3 spans 16 residues. The junction had 6 bases not matched to a gene; V was cut back by 0 bases and J by 8 bases. Germline V CDR1 and CDR2: KGHSH, LQKENI.

This TCR was recovered from a woman older than 75 with active or convalescent COVID-19. The specimen was peripheral blood. The rearrangement uses TRBV18 and TRBJ1-4; TRBD1 agrees at 10 bases. Written as DNA, the CDR3 is TGTGCCAGCTCACCACCAATCAGGACAGGGGGGGAAAAACTGTTTTTT. It is translated as CASSPPIRTGGEKLFF.